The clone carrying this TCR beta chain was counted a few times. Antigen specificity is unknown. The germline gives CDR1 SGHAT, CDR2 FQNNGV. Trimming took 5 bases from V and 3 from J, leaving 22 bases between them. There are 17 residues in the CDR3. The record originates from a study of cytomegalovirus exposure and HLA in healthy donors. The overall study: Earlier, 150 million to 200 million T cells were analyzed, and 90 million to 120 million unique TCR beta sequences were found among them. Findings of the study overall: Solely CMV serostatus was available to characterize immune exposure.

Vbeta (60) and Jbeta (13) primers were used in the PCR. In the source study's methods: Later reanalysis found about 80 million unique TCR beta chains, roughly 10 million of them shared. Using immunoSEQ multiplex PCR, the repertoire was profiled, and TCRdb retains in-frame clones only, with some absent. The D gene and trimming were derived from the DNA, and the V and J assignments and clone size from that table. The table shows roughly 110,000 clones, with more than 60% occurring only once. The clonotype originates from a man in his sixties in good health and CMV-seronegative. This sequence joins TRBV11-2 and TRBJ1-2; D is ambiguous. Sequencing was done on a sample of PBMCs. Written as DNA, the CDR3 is TGTGCCAGCAGCGATCACAGAGACCAAAAGATTTACTATGGCTACACCTTC. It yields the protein CASSDHRDQKIYYGYTF.